The 9 T cell receptor beta chains listed next were all sequenced from one sample in a study of early T cells in non-severe SARS-CoV-2 infection. TCRdb redid the calling of the 5' RACE reads with MiXCR, one entry per CDR3 protein. Of about 43,000 distinct CDR3 sequences in the sample, about 11% were seen once. Sequencing was done on a sample of whole blood. The source of these receptors is an adult who was a healthcare worker with PCR-confirmed SARS-CoV-2 infection or an uninfected control (not recorded which).

At least ten counts were recorded for this clonotype. The CDR3 DNA is TGTGCCAGCAGCCTGAGCGGAATCTCTGGAAACACCATATATTTT. Residues: CASSLSGISGNTIYF. This chain connects TRBV7-2 to TRBJ1-3; D is unclear. Germline V gene lookup returns CDR1 SGHTA and CDR2 FQGNSA. CDR3 length: 15 amino acids. V lost 5 bases, J lost 0 bases, and 11 bases lay in between.

The chain couples TRBV11-2 to TRBJ1-2; D possibly corresponds to TRBD1 (5 bases). The CDR3 runs 13 residues. The V gene's germline CDR1 is SGHAT and CDR2 FQNNGV. The V gene lost 1 base and the J gene lost 3 bases, with 6 bases spanning the gap. The CDR3 here is CASSLARDYGYTF. Written as DNA, the CDR3 is TGTGCCAGCAGCTTAGCCAGGGACTATGGCTACACCTTC.

This clonotype was picked up a small number of times. The chain couples TRBV19 to TRBJ2-1; 11 bases align to TRBD2. The CDR3 extends over 16 amino acids. Germline V lookup: CDR1 LNHDA, CDR2 SQIVND (reference sequence). Losses at the gene ends were 3 bases for V and 8 bases for J; bases not matched to a gene: 9. The CDR3 sequence is CASSISGGAVYDEQFF. CDR3 bases: TGTGCCAGTAGTATTAGCGGGGGGGCTGTTTATGATGAGCAGTTCTTC.

This clonotype was picked up many times. The rearrangement joins TRBV6-5 to TRBJ2-7; TRBD1 matches at 9 bases. The J segment lost 5 bases and the V segment lost 6 bases, leaving 5 bases of the junction unmatched. The CDR3 is made up of 13 amino acids. Per the germline V gene, CDR1 is MNHEY and CDR2 is SVGAGI. The CDR3 sequence: CASSGTGGDEQYF. For the CDR3, the DNA is TGTGCCAGCAGCGGTACAGGGGGCGACGAGCAGTACTTC.

This clonotype has more than one count but fewer than ten. This sequence joins TRBV19 and TRBJ2-3; 8 bases are shared with TRBD2. Trimming removed 7 bases from V and 4 bases from J; junction bases left unmatched: 7. Germline V gives CDR1 LNHDA, CDR2 SQIVND (reference sequence). This CDR3 comprises 14 residues. Here the CDR3 DNA reads TGTGCCAGTACCCAGCGGCGGGGGGCAGATACGCAGTATTTT. Protein sequence: CASTQRRGADTQYF.

This chain links TRBV24-1 with TRBJ2-3; no clear D gene. V dropped 6 bases and J dropped 4 bases, with 7 bases sitting between them. Germline V CDR1 and CDR2: KGHDR, SFDVKD. The CDR3 has 12 amino acids. The chain's CDR3 is CATSQDADTQYF. The CDR3 nucleotides are TGTGCCACCAGTCAAGACGCAGATACGCAGTATTTT.

Comment on this clonotype: An end of the junction does not agree with germline; a read error may underlie this. The J gene is TRBJ1-1, the V gene TRBV5-6, with D maybe TRBD1 (5 bases). CDR1 is SGHDT, CDR2 YYEEEE, per germline. CDR3 size: 12 residues. CDR3 sequence (DNA): TGTGCCACCAGCACAGGTTTCACTGAAGCTTTCTTT. It encodes CATSTGFTEAFF.

This clonotype was recorded at least ten times. The chain joins TRBV3-1 to TRBJ1-2; the D is unclear. The germline V and J ends were trimmed by 0 bases and 6 bases, with 17 bases remaining between them. The germline V gene has CDR1 LGHDT and CDR2 YNNKEL (reference sequence). This CDR3 region has 16 residues. The CDR3 region has the DNA TGTGCCAGCAGCCAAGAATACTCGGTGCAGCTGAATGGCTACACCTTC. Amino acids: CASSQEYSVQLNGYTF.

This clonotype is medium-sized by share. V usage is TRBV16 and J usage is TRBJ2-7; D unclear. The V gene lost 2 bases and the J gene lost 6 bases, with 11 bases spanning the gap. This CDR3 is built from 13 residues. Germline loops: CDR1 KGHSY, CDR2 FQNENV. The chain's CDR3 is CASSQPSSSEQYF. CDR3 sequence (DNA): TGTGCCAGCAGCCAACCTAGTAGTTCCGAGCAGTACTTC.